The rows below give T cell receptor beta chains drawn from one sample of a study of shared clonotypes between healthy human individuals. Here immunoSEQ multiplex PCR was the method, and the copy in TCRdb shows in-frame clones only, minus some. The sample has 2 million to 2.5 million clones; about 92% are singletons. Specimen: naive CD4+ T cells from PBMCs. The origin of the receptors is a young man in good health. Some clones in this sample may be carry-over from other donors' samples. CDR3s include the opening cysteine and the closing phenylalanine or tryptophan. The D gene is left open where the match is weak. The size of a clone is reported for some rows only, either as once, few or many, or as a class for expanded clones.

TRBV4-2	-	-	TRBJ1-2	TGTGCCAGCTCGGAACAGAGAACCTATGGCTACACCTTC	CASSEQRTYGYTF
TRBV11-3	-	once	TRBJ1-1	TGTGCCAGCAGCTTAAACGGGTTCACTGAAGCTTTCTTT	CASSLNGFTEAFF
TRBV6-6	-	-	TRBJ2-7	TGTGCCAGCAGTTACCCCGGGGACTTTTACGAGCAGTACTTC	CASSYPGDFYEQYF
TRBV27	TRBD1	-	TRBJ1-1	TGTGCCAGCAGTTTTCAGGCAGGGGGTCGTAGCACTGAAGCTTTCTTT	CASSFQAGGRSTEAFF
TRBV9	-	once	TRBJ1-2	TGTGCCAGCAGCGCGACAGGCAAAACTAACTATGGCTACACCTTC	CASSATGKTNYGYTF
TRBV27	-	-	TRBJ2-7	TGTGCCAGCAGCTCCGGGACCTTCCTACGTAGCGAGCAGTACTTC	CASSSGTFLRSEQYF
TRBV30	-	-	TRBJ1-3	TGTGCCTGGAGTGTCACTGGTGCAGGGAACGGAAACACCATATATTTT	CAWSVTGAGNGNTIYF
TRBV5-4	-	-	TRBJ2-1	TGTGCCAGCAGCTTGGGAGGGGACGAGCAGTTCTTC	CASSLGGDEQFF
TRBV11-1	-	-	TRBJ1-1	TGTGCCAGCAGCCCCGGGTGGCTTGGTGTGAGTGGAACTGAAGCTTTCTTT	CASSPGWLGVSGTEAFF
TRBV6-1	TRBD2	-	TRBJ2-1	TGTGCCAGCAGTGCCCCGCGGAGCGGGAGGCGGAATGAGCAGTTCTTC	CASSAPRSGRRNEQFF
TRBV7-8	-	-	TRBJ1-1	TGTGCCAGCAGCTTAAGGAGCGACACTGAAGCTTTCTTT	CASSLRSDTEAFF
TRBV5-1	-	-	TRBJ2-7	TGCGCCAGCAGCTTCAATCTACAAACCTACGAGCAGTACTTC	CASSFNLQTYEQYF